What follows describes a single T cell receptor beta chain. Its target is unknown. This sample was included in a study of cytomegalovirus exposure and HLA in healthy donors. Trimming took 1 base from V and 6 from J, leaving 2 bases between them. Germline CDR1 reads SGHDN; CDR2 reads FVKESK. The CDR3 is 11 amino acids. Study-level results: Sequencing likely caused a cluster of highly shared sequence variants.

The study ran its PCR with 60 Vbeta and 13 Jbeta primers. Clones were read by immunoSEQ multiplex PCR, and TCRdb kept only the in-frame ones, dropping some. The sample lists 150,000 to 180,000 clones, approximately 80% occurring once. The specimen sequenced was PBMCs. The receptor's source is a woman aged 40 to 50 in good health and CMV-seropositive. The chain links TRBV14 to TRBJ2-3; D gene ambiguous. The CDR3 loop is CASSQADTQYF. As DNA, the CDR3 is TGTGCCAGCAGCCAAGCGGATACGCAGTATTTT.